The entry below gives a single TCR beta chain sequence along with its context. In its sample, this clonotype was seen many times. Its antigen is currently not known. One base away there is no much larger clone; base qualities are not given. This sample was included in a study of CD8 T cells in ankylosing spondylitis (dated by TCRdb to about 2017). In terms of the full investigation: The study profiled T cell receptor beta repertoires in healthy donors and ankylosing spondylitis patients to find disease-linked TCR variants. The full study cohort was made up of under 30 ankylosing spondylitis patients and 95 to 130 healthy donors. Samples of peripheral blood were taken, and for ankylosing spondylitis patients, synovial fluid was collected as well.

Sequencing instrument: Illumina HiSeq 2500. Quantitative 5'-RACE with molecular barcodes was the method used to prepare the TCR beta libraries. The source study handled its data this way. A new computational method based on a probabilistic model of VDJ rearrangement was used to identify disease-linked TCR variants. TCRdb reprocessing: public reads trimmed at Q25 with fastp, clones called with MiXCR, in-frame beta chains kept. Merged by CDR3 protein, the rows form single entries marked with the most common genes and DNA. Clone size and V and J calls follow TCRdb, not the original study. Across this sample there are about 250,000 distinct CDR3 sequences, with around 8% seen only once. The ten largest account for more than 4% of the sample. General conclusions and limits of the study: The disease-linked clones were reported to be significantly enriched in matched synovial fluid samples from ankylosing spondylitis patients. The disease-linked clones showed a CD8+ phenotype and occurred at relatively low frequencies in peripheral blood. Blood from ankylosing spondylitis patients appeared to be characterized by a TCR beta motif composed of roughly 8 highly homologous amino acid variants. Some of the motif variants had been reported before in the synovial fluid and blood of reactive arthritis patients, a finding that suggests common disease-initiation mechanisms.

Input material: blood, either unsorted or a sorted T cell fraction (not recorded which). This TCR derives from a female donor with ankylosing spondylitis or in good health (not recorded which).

The CDR3: CASSLAGEDQPQHF. The DNA sequence reads TGTGCCAGCTCACTCGCAGGGGAAGATCAGCCCCAGCATTTT. The rearranged chain carries TRBV18 and TRBJ1-5, with a weak D call of TRBD1 (6 bases match). The trim is 4 bases for V and 5 bases for J, with a gap of 12 bases between the germline ends. Looking up the germline V gene yields CDR1 KGHSH and CDR2 LQKENI. From the cysteine up to the phenylalanine, the CDR3 has a length of 14 residues. Only the CDR3 DNA is retained, 42 bases long and in frame from the first base.